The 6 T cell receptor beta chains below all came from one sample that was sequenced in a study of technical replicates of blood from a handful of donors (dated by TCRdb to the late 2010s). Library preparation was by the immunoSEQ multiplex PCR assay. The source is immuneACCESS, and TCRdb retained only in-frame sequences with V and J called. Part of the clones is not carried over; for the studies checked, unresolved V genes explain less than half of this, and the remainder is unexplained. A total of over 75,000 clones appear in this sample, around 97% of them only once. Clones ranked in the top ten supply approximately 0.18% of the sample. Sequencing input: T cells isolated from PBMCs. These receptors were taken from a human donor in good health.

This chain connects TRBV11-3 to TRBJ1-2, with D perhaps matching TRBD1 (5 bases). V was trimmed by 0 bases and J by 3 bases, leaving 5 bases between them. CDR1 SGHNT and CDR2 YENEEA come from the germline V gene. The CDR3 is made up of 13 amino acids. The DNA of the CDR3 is TGTGCCAGCAGCTTAGAAGGGGACTATGGCTACACCTTC. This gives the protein CASSLEGDYGYTF.

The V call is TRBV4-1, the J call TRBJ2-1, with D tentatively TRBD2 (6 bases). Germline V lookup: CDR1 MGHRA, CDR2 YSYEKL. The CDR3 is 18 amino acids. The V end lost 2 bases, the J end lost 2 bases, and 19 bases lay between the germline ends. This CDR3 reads CASSQHPPGTQTYNEQFF. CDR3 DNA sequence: TGCGCCAGCAGCCAACACCCCCCCGGGACTCAAACCTACAATGAGCAGTTCTTC.

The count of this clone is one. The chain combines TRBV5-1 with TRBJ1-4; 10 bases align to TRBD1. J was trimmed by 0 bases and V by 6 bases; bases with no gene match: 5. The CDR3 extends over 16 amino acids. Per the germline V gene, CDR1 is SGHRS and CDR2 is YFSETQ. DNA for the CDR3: TGCGCCAGCACCCCGGGACAGGGGACAACTAATGAAAAACTGTTTTTT. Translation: CASTPGQGTTNEKLFF.

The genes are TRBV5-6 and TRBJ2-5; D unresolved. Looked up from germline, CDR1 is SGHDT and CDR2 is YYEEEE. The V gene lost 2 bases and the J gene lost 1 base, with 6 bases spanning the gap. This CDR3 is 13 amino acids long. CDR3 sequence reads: CASSLQIQETQYF. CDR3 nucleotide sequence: TGTGCCAGCAGCTTACAGATCCAAGAGACCCAGTACTTC.

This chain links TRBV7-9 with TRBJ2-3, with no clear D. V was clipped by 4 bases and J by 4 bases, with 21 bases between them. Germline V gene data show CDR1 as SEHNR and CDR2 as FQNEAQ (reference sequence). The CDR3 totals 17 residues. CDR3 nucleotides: TGTGCCAGCAGCTGGTCGACTGCAGCGCCGTCCTCAGATACGCAGTATTTT. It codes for CASSWSTAAPSSDTQYF.

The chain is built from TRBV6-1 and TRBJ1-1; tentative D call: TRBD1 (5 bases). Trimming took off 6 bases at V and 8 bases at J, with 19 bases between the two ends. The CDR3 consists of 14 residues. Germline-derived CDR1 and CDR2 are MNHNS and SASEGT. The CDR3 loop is CASRAEGNRNEAFF. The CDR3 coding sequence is TGTGCCAGCAGAGCAGAAGGTAACAGGAACGAAGCTTTCTTT.